This T cell receptor beta chain was sequenced for a study of low-dose radiotherapy and immunotherapy resistance in tumors. Study overall: In Cohort 2, 1 Gy per fraction was delivered every two weeks, for a total of 13 Gy over 26 weeks. Intravenous ipilimumab 1 mg/kg every six weeks was given with nivolumab 240 mg every two weeks. Patients took aspirin (300 mg orally, daily) for four cycles beginning at cycle 1 day 1.

TRAV- and TRBV-specific primers, spanning alpha and beta chains, primed first-strand cDNA. TCR amplification involved 20 PCR cycles with a constant-region primer and V-primer adapter. Via MiXCR, TCRdb re-called the reads, giving one row per CDR3 protein. The sample holds approximately 6,400 distinct CDR3 sequences, 71% seen once. V was cut by 5 bases and J by 4 bases, with 18 bases left in between. There are 15 residues in the CDR3. CDR1 and CDR2 from the germline V gene are SEHNR and FQNEAQ (reference sequence). The chain has TRBV7-9 and TRBJ2-7, with a tentative D call TRBD2 (5 bases). The TCR was taken from a human donor with advanced metastatic prostate, ovarian, gallbladder or colorectal cancer (not recorded which). This table probably holds off-target reads from a library built for another chain. The CDR3: CASSQAAGTVYEQYF. CDR3 nucleotide sequence: TGTGCCAGCAGCCAAGCCGCGGGCACGGTATACGAGCAGTACTTC.